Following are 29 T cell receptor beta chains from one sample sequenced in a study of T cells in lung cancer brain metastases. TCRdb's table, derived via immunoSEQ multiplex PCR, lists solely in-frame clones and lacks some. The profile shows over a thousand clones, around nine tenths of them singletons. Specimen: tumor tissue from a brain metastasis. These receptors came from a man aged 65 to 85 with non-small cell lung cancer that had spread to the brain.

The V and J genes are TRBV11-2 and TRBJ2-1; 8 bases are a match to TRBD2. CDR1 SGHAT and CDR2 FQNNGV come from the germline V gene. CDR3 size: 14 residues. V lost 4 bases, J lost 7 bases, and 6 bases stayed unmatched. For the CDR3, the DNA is TGTGCCAGCAGCTCGATTCGGGGGGGAAATGAGCAGTTCTTC. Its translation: CASSSIRGGNEQFF.

CDR3 in amino acids: CASSEKGPPYHGYTF. The CDR3 DNA reads as TGTGCCAGCAGTGAAAAAGGGCCCCCCTATCATGGCTACACCTTC. The chain links TRBV2 to TRBJ1-2, with D uncertain. Trimming left V 2 bases short and J 6 bases short, with 16 bases between. The CDR3 sequence is 15 residues long. CDR1 and CDR2 from the germline V gene are SNHLY and FYNNEI.

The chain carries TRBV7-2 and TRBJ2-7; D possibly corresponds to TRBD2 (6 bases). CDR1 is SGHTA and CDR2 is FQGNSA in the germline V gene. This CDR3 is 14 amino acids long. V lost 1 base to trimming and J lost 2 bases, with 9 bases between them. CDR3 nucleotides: TGTGCCAGCAGCTTAGAGCGGGTGACCTACGAGCAGTACTTC. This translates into CASSLERVTYEQYF.

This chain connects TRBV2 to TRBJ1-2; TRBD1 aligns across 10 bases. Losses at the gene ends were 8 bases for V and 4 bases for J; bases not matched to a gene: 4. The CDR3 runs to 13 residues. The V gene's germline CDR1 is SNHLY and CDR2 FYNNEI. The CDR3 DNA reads TGTGCCAGCGGGACAGGGGCCGGCTATGGCTACACCTTC. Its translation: CASGTGAGYGYTF.

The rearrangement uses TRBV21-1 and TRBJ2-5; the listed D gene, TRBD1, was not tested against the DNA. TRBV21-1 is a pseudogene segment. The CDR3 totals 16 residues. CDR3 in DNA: TGTGCCAGCAGCAAAGAAAGAAGGGCGCAGGGAGAGACCCAGTACTTC. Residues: CASSKERRAQGETQYF.

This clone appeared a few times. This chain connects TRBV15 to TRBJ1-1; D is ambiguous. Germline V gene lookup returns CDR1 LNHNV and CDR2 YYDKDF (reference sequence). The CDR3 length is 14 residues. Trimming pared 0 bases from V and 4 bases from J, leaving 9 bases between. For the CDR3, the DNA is TGTGCCACCAGCAGAGATACGTCAGGCACTGAAGCTTTCTTT. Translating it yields CATSRDTSGTEAFF.

The CDR3: CASSIDPSGSNNQPQHF. In DNA form, the CDR3 reads TGTGCCAGTAGTATAGATCCGTCAGGGTCGAACAATCAGCCCCAGCATTTT. The rearrangement joins TRBV19 to TRBJ1-5, with a tentative D call TRBD1 (5 bases). The CDR3 is made up of 17 amino acids. The germline CDR1 and CDR2 sequences are LNHDA and SQIVND (reference sequence). The V and J ends lost 0 bases and 3 bases respectively, with 15 bases between them.

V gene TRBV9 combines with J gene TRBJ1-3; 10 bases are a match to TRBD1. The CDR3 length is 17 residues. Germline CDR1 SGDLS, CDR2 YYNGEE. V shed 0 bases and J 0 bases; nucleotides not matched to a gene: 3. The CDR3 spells CASSVGGQGYSGNTIYF. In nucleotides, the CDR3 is TGTGCCAGCAGCGTAGGGGGACAGGGGTACTCTGGAAACACCATATATTTT. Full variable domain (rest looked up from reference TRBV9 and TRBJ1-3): DSGVTQTPKHLITATGQRVTLRCSPRSGDLSVYWYQQSLDQGLQFLIQYYNGEERAKGNILERFSAQQFPDLHSELNLSSLELGDSALYFCASSVGGQGYSGNTIYFGEGSWLTVV.

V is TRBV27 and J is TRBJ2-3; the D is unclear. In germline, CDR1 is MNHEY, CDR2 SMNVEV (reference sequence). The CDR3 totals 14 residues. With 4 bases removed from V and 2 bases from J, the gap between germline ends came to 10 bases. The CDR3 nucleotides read TGTGCCAGCAGTTCTGTAGCCCTCACAGATACGCAGTATTTT. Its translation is CASSSVALTDTQYF.

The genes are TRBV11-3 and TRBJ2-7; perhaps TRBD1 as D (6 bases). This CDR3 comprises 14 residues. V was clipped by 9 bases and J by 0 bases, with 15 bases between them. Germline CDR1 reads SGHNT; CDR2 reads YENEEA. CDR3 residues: CARTGQSSSYEQYF. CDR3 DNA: TGTGCCAGAACCGGACAGTCAAGCTCCTACGAGCAGTACTTC.

The CDR3 DNA is TGTGCCAGCTCACCACGAGTAGAAGCAGATACGCAGTATTTT. Encoded protein: CASSPRVEADTQYF. V and J are TRBV18 and TRBJ2-3; no clear D gene. Germline V gene lookup returns CDR1 KGHSH and CDR2 LQKENI. V shed 1 base and J shed 4 bases, with 9 bases lying between them. The CDR3 extends over 14 amino acids.

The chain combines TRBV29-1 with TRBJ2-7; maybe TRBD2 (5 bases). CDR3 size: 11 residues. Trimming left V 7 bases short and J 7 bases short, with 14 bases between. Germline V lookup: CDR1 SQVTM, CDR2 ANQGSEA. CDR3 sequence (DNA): TGCAGCGCATGGACTTTGGGAGAGCAGTACTTC. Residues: CSAWTLGEQYF.

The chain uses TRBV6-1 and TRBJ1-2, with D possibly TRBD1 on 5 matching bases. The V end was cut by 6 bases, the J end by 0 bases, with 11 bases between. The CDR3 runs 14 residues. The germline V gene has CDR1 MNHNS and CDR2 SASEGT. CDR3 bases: TGTGCCAGCAGCAGGGACCCGGCTAACTATGGCTACACCTTC. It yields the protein CASSRDPANYGYTF.

CDR3 DNA: TGCGCCAGCAGCTTGGGACAGCAATCCTACGAGCAGTACTTC. Translated: CASSLGQQSYEQYF. The rearrangement joins TRBV5-1 to TRBJ2-7, with a tentative D call TRBD1 (5 bases). With 0 bases removed from V and 1 base from J, the gap between germline ends came to 8 bases. CDR1 SGHRS and CDR2 YFSETQ come from the germline V gene. The CDR3 has 14 amino acids.

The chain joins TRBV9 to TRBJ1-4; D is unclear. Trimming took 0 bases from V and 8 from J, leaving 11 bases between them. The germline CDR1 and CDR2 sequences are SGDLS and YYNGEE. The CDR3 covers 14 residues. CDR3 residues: CASSVEWVREKLFF. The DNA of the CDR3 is TGTGCCAGCAGCGTAGAATGGGTACGCGAAAAACTGTTTTTT.

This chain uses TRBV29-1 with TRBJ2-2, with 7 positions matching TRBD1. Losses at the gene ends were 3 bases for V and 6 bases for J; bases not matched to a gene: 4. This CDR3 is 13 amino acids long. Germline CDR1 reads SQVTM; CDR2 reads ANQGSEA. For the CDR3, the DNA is TGCAGCGTTGATGGACAGGCGGCCGGGGAGCTGTTTTTT. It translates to CSVDGQAAGELFF.

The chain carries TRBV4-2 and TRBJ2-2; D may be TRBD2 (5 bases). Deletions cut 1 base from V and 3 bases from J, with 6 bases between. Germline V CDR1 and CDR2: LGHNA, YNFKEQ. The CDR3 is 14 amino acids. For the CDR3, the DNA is TGTGCCAGCAGCCAAGGGACTTACACCGGGGAGCTGTTTTTT. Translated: CASSQGTYTGELFF.

CDR3 protein: CASSFRGSSYEQYF. CDR3 sequence (DNA): TGTGCCAGCAGCTTCCGGGGTAGCTCCTACGAGCAGTACTTC. The V and J genes are TRBV7-9 and TRBJ2-5; D perhaps matches TRBD2 (5 bases). The J call is uncertain, as TRBJ2-7 better fits the DNA end. The CDR3 totals 14 residues. The germline V gene has CDR1 SEHNR and CDR2 FQNEAQ (reference sequence).

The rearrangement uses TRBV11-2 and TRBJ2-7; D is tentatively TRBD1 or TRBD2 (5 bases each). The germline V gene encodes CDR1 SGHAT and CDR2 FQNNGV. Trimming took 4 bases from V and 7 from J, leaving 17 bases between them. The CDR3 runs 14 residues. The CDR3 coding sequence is TGTGCCAGCAGCTCAACGAGAGGGACGGGTGAGCAGTACTTC. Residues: CASSSTRGTGEQYF.

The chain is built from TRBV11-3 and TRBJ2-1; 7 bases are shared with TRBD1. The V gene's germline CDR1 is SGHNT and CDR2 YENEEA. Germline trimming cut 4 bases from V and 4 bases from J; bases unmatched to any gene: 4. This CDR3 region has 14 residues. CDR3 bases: TGTGCCAGCAGCTCAACGACAGGGTACAATGAGCAGTTCTTC. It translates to CASSSTTGYNEQFF.

The CDR3 is CASSGGQAGFQPQHF. The CDR3 DNA is TGTGCCAGCAGCGGAGGACAGGCGGGGTTTCAGCCCCAGCATTTT. The chain employs TRBV9 and TRBJ1-5; TRBD1 agrees at 7 bases. The CDR3 runs to 15 residues. V shed 3 bases, J shed 6 bases, and the junction held 9 bases outside the gene matches. CDR1 and CDR2 from the germline V gene are SGDLS and YYNGEE.

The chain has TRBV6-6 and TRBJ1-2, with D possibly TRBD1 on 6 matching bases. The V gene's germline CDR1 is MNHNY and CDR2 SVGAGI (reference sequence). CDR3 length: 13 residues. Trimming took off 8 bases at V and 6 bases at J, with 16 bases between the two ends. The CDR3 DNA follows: TGTGCCAGCGCCGATGCAGGGGCTCATGGCTACACCTTC. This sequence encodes CASADAGAHGYTF.

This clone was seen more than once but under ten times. This CDR3 is CAGGPSNGYGYTF. As DNA, the CDR3 is TGTGCCGGTGGGCCATCTAATGGCTATGGCTACACCTTC. The genes are TRBV6-1 and TRBJ1-2; D not certain. The length of the CDR3 is 13 residues. Germline V lookup: CDR1 MNHNS, CDR2 SASEGT. Deletions cut 11 bases from V and 4 bases from J, with 17 bases between.

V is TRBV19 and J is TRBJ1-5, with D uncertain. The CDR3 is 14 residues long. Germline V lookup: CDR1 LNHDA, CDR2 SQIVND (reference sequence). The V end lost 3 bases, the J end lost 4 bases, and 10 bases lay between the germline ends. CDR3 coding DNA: TGTGCCAGTAGTATTTCTGCAGCTAATCAGCCCCAGCATTTT. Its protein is CASSISAANQPQHF.

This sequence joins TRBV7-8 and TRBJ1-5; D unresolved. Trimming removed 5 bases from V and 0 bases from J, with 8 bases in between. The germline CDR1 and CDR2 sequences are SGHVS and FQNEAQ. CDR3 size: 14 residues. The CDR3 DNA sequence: TGTGCCAGCAGCCGCCGGGGTAGCAATCAGCCCCAGCATTTT. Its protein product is CASSRRGSNQPQHF.

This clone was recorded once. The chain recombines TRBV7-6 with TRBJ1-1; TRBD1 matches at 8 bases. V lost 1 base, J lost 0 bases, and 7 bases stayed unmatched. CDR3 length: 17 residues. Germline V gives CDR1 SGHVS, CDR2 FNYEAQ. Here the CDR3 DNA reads TGTGCCAGCAGCTTAGTCGGACAGGGCAGCATGAACACTGAAGCTTTCTTT. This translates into CASSLVGQGSMNTEAFF. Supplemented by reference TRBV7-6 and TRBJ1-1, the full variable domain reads GAGVSQSPRYKVTKRGQDVALRCDPISGHVSLYWYRQALGQGPEFLTYFNYEAQQDKSGLPNDRFSAERPEGSISTLTIQRTEQRDSAMYRCASSLVGQGSMNTEAFFGQGTRLTVV.

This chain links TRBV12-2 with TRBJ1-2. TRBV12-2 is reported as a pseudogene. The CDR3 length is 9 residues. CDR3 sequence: CATRYGYTF. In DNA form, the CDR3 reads TGTGCAACCCGGTATGGCTACACCTTC.

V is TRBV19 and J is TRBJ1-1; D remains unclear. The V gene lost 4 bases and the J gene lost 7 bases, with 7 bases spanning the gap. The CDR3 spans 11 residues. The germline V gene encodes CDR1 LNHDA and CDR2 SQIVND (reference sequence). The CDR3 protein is CASSNSYEAFF. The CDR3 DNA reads TGTGCCAGTAGTAACAGCTATGAAGCTTTCTTT.

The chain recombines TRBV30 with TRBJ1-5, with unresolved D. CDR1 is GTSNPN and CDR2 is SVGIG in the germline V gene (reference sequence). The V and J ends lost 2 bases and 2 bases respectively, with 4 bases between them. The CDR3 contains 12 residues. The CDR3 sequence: CAWSQGNQPQHF. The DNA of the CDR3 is TGTGCCTGGAGTCAGGGCAATCAGCCCCAGCATTTT.